This is a list of T cell receptor beta chains from one sample in a study of blood T cell repertoires in COVID-19. Assay used: immunoSEQ multiplex PCR; TCRdb lists only in-frame clones, some missing. This table holds 150,000 to 200,000 clones, approximately 82% found once. The sequencing sample was made of peripheral blood. Receptors originate from a human donor with acute or convalescent COVID-19. The donor label of this sample is uncertain. CDR3s include the opening cysteine and the closing phenylalanine or tryptophan. A D gene is named only where the DNA matches it firmly. Part of the rows lack a size; the others show once, few, many or a class for expanded clones.

abundance,j_gene,v_gene,d_gene,CDR3aa,CDR3nt
.,TRBJ2-6,TRBV28,TRBD2,CASSLWGGTGANVLTF,TGTGCCAGCAGTTTATGGGGGGGGACTGGGGCCAACGTCCTGACTTTC
.,TRBJ1-2,TRBV15,.,CATSTRTAYGYTF,TGTGCCACCAGCACCAGGACAGCCTATGGCTACACCTTC
.,TRBJ1-4,TRBV19,.,CASSYGTQNEKLFF,TGTGCCAGTAGTTACGGGACACAAAATGAAAAACTGTTTTTT
once,TRBJ2-5,TRBV9,.,CASSVGIAEIQETQYF,TGTGCCAGCAGCGTAGGAATAGCGGAGATCCAAGAGACCCAGTACTTC
few,TRBJ1-4,TRBV27,.,CASSFLGLNEKLFF,TGTGCCAGCAGTTTTCTAGGATTGAATGAAAAACTGTTTTTT
.,TRBJ2-5,TRBV7-2,TRBD1,CASSLANRGPETQYF,TGTGCCAGCAGCTTAGCCAACAGGGGTCCAGAGACCCAGTACTTC
.,TRBJ2-7,TRBV3-1/TRBV3-2,.,CASSQGNQGREQYF,TGTGCCAGCAGCCAAGGAAACCAGGGGCGCGAGCAGTACTTC
.,TRBJ1-6,TRBV27,.,CASRRDGNSPLHF,TGTGCCAGCAGGCGGGACGGAAATTCACCCCTCCACTTT
.,TRBJ1-1,TRBV2,TRBD1,CASSAQGAGTEAFF,TGTGCCAGCAGTGCGCAGGGGGCGGGCACTGAAGCTTTCTTT
once,TRBJ2-7,TRBV5-4,.,CASSFDPVAAYEQYF,TGTGCCAGCAGCTTCGATCCGGTGGCGGCCTACGAGCAGTACTTC
.,TRBJ2-5,TRBV9,TRBD2,CASSVGASGQETQYF,TGTGCCAGCAGCGTAGGGGCTAGCGGTCAAGAGACCCAGTACTTC
.,TRBJ1-2,TRBV19,.,CASSRAPYILANYGYTF,TGTGCCAGTAGCAGGGCACCGTACATCCTCGCTAACTATGGCTACACCTTC
.,TRBJ1-4,TRBV28,.,CASSFLTGSGEKLFF,TGTGCCAGCAGTTTTTTAACGGGGAGTGGTGAAAAACTGTTTTTT
once,TRBJ2-4,TRBV10-1,.,CASEPRGAPKNIQYF,TGCGCCAGCGAACCCAGGGGGGCACCCAAAAACATTCAGTACTTC
.,TRBJ1-1,TRBV6-5,.,CASSYEAGAGRAFF,TGTGCCAGCAGTTACGAGGCAGGGGCTGGACGAGCTTTCTTT
.,TRBJ1-1,TRBV18,.,CASSPQGPNTEAFF,TGTGCCAGCTCACCCCAGGGTCCGAACACTGAAGCTTTCTTT
.,TRBJ1-1,TRBV18,.,CASSRRTDEAFF,TGTGCTAGCTCCCGCCGGACAGATGAAGCTTTCTTT
once,TRBJ1-5,TRBV19,TRBD1,CASSITTGGTQPQHF,TGTGCCAGTAGTATCACTACAGGGGGAACGCAGCCCCAGCATTTT
once,TRBJ2-7,TRBV7-8,.,CASGPGVPYEQYF,TGTGCCAGCGGGCCCGGGGTCCCCTACGAGCAGTACTTC
.,TRBJ1-2,TRBV19,.,CASSPGLTHWRGYTF,TGTGCCAGTAGTCCGGGACTGACCCATTGGCGTGGCTACACCTTC
.,TRBJ2-2,TRBV18,.,CASSPTRTPRGTGELFF,TGTGCCAGCTCACCGACACGGACCCCAAGGGGCACCGGGGAGCTGTTTTTT
.,TRBJ1-4,TRBV29-1,TRBD1,CSVPGGLANEKLFF,TGCAGCGTTCCAGGGGGTCTGGCTAATGAAAAACTGTTTTTT
.,TRBJ2-3,TRBV5-1,TRBD2,CASSLEREVPTDTQYF,TGCGCCAGCAGCTTGGAGCGGGAGGTCCCCACAGATACGCAGTATTTT
.,TRBJ2-7,TRBV7-6,.,CASSLYGGNSYEQYF,TGTGCCAGCAGCTTATATGGCGGGAACTCCTACGAGCAGTACTTC
.,TRBJ1-4,TRBV18,.,CASSPQGLNEKLFF,TGTGCCAGCTCACCGCAGGGTCTTAATGAAAAACTGTTTTTT
.,TRBJ1-1,TRBV2,.,CASRRPDQNTEAFF,TGTGCCAGCAGGAGGCCTGACCAGAACACTGAAGCTTTCTTT
.,TRBJ2-1,TRBV6-2/TRBV6-3,.,CASSYLRPAGEQFF,TGTGCCAGCAGTTACTTGCGACCCGCAGGTGAGCAGTTCTTC
once,TRBJ2-1,TRBV5-1,TRBD2,CASRLAGGNEQFF,TGCGCCAGCAGACTAGCGGGGGGCAATGAGCAGTTCTTC
.,TRBJ2-5,TRBV7-7,TRBD1,CASSLASGQGGRETQYF,TGTGCCAGCAGCTTAGCTTCAGGACAGGGAGGTCGGGAGACCCAGTACTTC
.,TRBJ1-2,TRBV3-1/TRBV3-2,TRBD1,CASRGQYYGYTF,TGTGCCAGCAGGGGACAGTACTATGGCTACACCTTC
once,TRBJ2-7,TRBV6-4,.,CASSLVGGDEQYF,TGTGCCAGCAGCCTCGTGGGGGGTGACGAGCAGTACTTC
.,TRBJ1-4,TRBV19,TRBD1,CASSIWTGGDEKLFF,TGTGCCAGTAGTATCTGGACAGGGGGCGACGAAAAACTGTTTTTT